This TCR beta chain was sequenced in a study of blood T cell repertoires in COVID-19. Overall study context: The samples span acute and convalescent COVID-19 from the United States, Italy and Spain.

Assay used: immunoSEQ multiplex PCR; TCRdb lists only in-frame clones, some missing. The sample has 350,000 or so clones; roughly 89% are singletons. This CDR3 has 17 amino acids. V gave up 2 bases and J gave up 4 bases, with 20 bases separating them. Germline values: CDR1 LGHDT, CDR2 YNNKEL (reference sequence). The chain carries TRBV3-1 (or the pseudogene TRBV3-2) and TRBJ1-2; a weak D match, TRBD1 (5 bases). The receptor was derived from a woman aged 60-75 years with COVID-19, enrolled during active disease. Sequenced material: peripheral blood. The CDR3 DNA follows: TGTGCCAGCAGCCAAAGCGCTCCGGGACTCGCGTTCTATGGCTACACCTTC. It specifies CASSQSAPGLAFYGYTF.